This T cell receptor (beta chain) originates from a study of T cells in pancreatic ductal adenocarcinoma (dated by TCRdb to the late 2010s). About the investigation overall: Surgically resected pancreatic ductal adenocarcinoma specimens were analyzed for the quantity, spatial distribution, and characteristics of both suppressive cells and tumor-infiltrating CD8+ T cells, an effort aimed at clarifying the adaptive T-cell response occurring naturally.

Overall study results and their limits: T-cell clonality showed no significant difference between tumor and blood, with a mean clonality of roughly 0.11 in tumors and 0.072 in blood. Compared with tumor samples, blood samples had more total productive templates and approximately 8-fold more unique clonotypes. Because tumors are enriched in CD45RO+ effector T cells rather than naive T cells, which biases toward lower diversity, comparisons of clonality between tumor and blood may be biased. Because most pancreatic cancer patients present with inoperable disease, the resected cohort was biased toward the minority with early-stage disease.

Remarks on this clone: Its binding antigen is unknown. No much larger clone exists at a distance of one base, and base qualities are not known.

Selected pancreatic ductal adenocarcinoma patients had undergone surgery without neoadjuvant therapy. Peripheral blood was collected in heparin tubes, and PBMCs were then isolated from the blood with a histopaque density gradient and cryopreserved in about 10% DMSO. The DNeasy Blood and Tissue Kit, with Proteinase K and RNase treatment, was used to extract genomic DNA from about seven PBMC specimens and 9 flash-frozen tumor specimens. The immunoSEQ hsTCRB kit was used to amplify TCR beta CDR3 regions from genomic DNA. An Illumina HiSeq system was used for high-throughput TRB CDR3 sequencing. In the paper's pipeline: The immunoSEQ software was used to analyze the sequencing reads, and any nonproductive sequences containing premature stops or frame-shifts were left out. Clonality of the repertoire was calculated as one minus Shannon entropy normalized by log2 of the number of unique productive sequences. As stored in TCRdb, this immuneACCESS dataset retains in-frame rearrangements with V and J assigned. A fraction of the clones does not appear; measured against another copy, unresolved V genes explain less than half of the discrepancy, and the remainder lacks a known reason. From that table come the V and J calls and clone size; the DNA was used to work out D and trimming. This sample lists more than 85,000 clones; over 90% were detected once. The ten largest clones take up around 2.9% of the sample.

V loses 0 bases, J loses 8 bases, and the germline ends lie 8 bases apart. The CDR3 starts with the cysteine, ends with the phenylalanine, and has 12 residues. The read is trimmed to its CDR3 DNA, 36 bases read in frame from base 1. In the germline V gene (reference sequence), CDR1 corresponds to GTSNPN and CDR2 to SVGIG. The chain is assembled from TRBV30 and TRBJ2-1; TRBD2 is possibly the D segment (5 matching bases). Specimen: PBMCs. This TCR derives from a human donor with pancreatic ductal adenocarcinoma. The CDR3 protein is CAWSVPGDEQFF. The bases read TGTGCCTGGAGTGTACCCGGGGATGAGCAGTTCTTC. Supplemented by the reference TRBV30 and TRBJ2-1 proteins around the CDR3, the complete variable domain is SQTIHQWPATLVQPVGSPLSLECTVEGTSNPNLYWYRQAAGRGLQLLFYSVGIGQISSEVPQNLSASRPQDRQFILSSKKLLLSDSGFYLCAWSVPGDEQFFGPGTRLTVL.